The 4 T cell receptor beta chains reported below all come from one sample, sequenced in a study of cytomegalovirus exposure and HLA in healthy donors. Primers included in the PCR were 60 Vbeta and 13 Jbeta primers. Assay used: immunoSEQ multiplex PCR; TCRdb lists only in-frame clones, some missing. Of some 100,000 clones in the sample, about 77% are singletons; the top ten hold 4%. Sequenced material: PBMCs. The receptors originated from a woman aged 45-60 years in good health and CMV-seropositive.

Note on this clone: A junction end diverges from the germline sequence, so it may reflect a read error. V usage is TRBV9 and J usage is TRBJ1-6; 7 positions match TRBD1. This CDR3 is 14 amino acids long. Germline lookup yields CDR1 SGDLS and CDR2 YYNGEE. CDR3 sequence (DNA): TGTGCCGGCAGCGGGGGGACAGACTATTCACCCCTCCACTTT. Translating it yields CAGSGGTDYSPLHF.

The rearrangement uses TRBV7-8 and TRBJ1-1; D is perhaps TRBD1 (5 bases). The CDR3 consists of 13 residues. V lost 5 bases to trimming and J lost 6 bases, with 13 bases between them. The germline V gene has CDR1 SGHVS and CDR2 FQNEAQ. The CDR3 coding sequence is TGTGCCAGCAGCCCGGGCCAGGGTTCTGAAGCTTTCTTT. Translated, it gives CASSPGQGSEAFF.

This chain links TRBV5-6 with TRBJ2-7, with D perhaps matching TRBD2 (6 bases). Germline CDR1 reads SGHDT; CDR2 reads YYEEEE. The CDR3 covers 18 residues. Trimming stripped 4 bases from V and 6 bases from J, with 29 bases between. CDR3 sequence: CASSPKVGTGVNRGEQYF. The CDR3 DNA reads TGTGCCAGCAGCCCCAAGGTGGGGACGGGAGTCAATCGCGGCGAGCAGTACTTC.

This clone was observed a handful of times. V usage is TRBV5-4 and J usage is TRBJ2-2, with 8 bases aligning to TRBD1. J was trimmed by 1 base and V by 3 bases; bases with no gene match: 11. The germline CDR1 and CDR2 sequences are SGHNT and YYREEE (reference sequence). The CDR3 sequence is 18 residues long. The CDR3 is CASSSYYRDRRNTGELFF. CDR3 in DNA: TGTGCCAGCAGCTCATATTACCGGGACAGGCGGAACACCGGGGAGCTGTTTTTT.